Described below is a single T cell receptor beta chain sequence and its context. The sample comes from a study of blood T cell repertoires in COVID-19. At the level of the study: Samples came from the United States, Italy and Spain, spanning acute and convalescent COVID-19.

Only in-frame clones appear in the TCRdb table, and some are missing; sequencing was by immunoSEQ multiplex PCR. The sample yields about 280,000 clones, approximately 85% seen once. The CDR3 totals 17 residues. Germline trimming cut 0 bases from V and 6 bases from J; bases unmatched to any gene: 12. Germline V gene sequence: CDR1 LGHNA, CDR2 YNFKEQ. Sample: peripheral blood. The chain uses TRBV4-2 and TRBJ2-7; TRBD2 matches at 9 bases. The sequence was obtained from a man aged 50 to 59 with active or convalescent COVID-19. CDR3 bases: TGTGCCAGCAGCCAAGATCATTCAGGAGCGGGAGGCCCCGAGCAGTACTTC. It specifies CASSQDHSGAGGPEQYF.